The present T cell receptor (beta chain) was sequenced within a study of shared clonotypes between healthy human individuals. Comment on this clone: The antigen is unknown.

The V and J ends lost 8 bases and 4 bases respectively, with 11 bases between them. Germline CDR1 reads GTSNPN; CDR2 reads SVGIG (reference sequence). There are 11 residues in the CDR3. Some clones are missing from TCRdb's copy, which holds only in-frame ones; the method was immunoSEQ multiplex PCR. The repertoire holds about 2,200,000 clones, with about 93% as singletons. General observations from the study: Of the naive CD4 clonotypes, 4% to 5% were shared across a handful of donors.

CD45RO-negative, CCR7-positively selected cells formed the naive CD8 fraction, excluding terminally differentiated effector memory CD45RA+ cells. Every donor, a Caucasian adult, lived in Nashville, Tennessee. The clonotype comes from a man aged 18 to 35 in good health. Some clones in this sample may be carry-over from other donors' samples. The sequencing input was naive CD8+ T cells from PBMCs. The rearrangement links TRBV30 to TRBJ1-2; no firm D call. CDR3 sequence: CAGSWSYGYTF. In DNA, the CDR3 is TGTGCCGGTAGTTGGTCCTATGGCTACACCTTC.